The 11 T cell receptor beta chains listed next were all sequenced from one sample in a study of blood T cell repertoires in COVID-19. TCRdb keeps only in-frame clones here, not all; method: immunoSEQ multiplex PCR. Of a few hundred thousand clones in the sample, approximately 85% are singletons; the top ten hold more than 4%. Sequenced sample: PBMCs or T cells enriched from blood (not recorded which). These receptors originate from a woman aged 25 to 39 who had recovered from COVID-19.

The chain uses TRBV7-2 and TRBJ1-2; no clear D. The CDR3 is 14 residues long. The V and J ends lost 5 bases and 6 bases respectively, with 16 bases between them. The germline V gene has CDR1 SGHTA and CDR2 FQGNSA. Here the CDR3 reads CASSHFDRGNGYTF. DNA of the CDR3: TGTGCCAGCAGCCACTTCGATCGGGGAAATGGCTACACCTTC.

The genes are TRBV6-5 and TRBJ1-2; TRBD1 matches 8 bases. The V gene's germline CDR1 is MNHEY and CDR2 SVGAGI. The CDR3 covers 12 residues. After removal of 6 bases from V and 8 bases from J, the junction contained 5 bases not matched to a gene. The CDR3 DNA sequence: TGTGCCAGCAGCCTGACAGGGGCGGGCTACACCTTC. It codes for CASSLTGAGYTF.

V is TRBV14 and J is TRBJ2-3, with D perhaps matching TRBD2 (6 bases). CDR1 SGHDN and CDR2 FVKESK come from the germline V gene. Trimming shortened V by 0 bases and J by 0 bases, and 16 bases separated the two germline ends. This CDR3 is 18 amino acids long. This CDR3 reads CASSQEPYPGLSTDTQYF. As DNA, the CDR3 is TGTGCCAGCAGCCAAGAACCTTATCCGGGACTTAGCACAGATACGCAGTATTTT.

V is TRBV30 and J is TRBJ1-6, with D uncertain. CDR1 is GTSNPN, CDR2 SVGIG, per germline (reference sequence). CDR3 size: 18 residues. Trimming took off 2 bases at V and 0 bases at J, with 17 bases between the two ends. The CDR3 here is CAWSPPRPGVSYNSPLHF. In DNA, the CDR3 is TGTGCCTGGAGTCCCCCCCGACCGGGAGTCTCCTATAATTCACCCCTCCACTTT.

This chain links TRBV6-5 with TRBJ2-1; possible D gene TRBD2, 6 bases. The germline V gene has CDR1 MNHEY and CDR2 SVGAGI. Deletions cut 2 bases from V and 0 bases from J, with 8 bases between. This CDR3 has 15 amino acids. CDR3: CASSYRDFSYNEQFF. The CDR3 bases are TGTGCCAGCAGTTACCGGGACTTCTCCTACAATGAGCAGTTCTTC.

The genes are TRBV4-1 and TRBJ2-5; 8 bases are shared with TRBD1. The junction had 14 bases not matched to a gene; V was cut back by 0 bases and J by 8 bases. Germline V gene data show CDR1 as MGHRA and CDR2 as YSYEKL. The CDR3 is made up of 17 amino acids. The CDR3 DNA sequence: TGCGCCAGCAGCCAAGAGAGGACAGGGAATCTTGGGGCCACCCAGTACTTC. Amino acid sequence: CASSQERTGNLGATQYF.

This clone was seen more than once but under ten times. The CDR3 is CASSQGAKGNQPQHF. CDR3 coding DNA: TGCGCCAGCAGCCAGGGGGCAAAGGGTAATCAGCCCCAGCATTTT. The chain joins TRBV4-1 to TRBJ1-5; possibly TRBD1 for D (6 bases). The CDR3 contains 15 residues. Trimming removed 3 bases at V and 4 bases at J, with 13 bases between. Looked up from germline, CDR1 is MGHRA and CDR2 is YSYEKL.

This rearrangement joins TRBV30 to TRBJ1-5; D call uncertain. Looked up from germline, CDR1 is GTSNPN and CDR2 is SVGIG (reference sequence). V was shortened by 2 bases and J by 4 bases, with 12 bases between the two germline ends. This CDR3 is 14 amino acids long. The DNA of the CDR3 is TGTGCCTGGAGTCCATCCGGGAGGAATCAGCCCCAGCATTTT. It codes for CAWSPSGRNQPQHF.

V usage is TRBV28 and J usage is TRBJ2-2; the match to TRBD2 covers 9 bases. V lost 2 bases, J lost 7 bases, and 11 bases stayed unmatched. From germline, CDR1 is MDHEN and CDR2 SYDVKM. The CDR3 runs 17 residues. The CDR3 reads CASSLRIAGVRNGELFF. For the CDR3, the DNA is TGTGCCAGCAGTTTAAGAATAGCGGGAGTGAGGAACGGGGAGCTGTTTTTT.

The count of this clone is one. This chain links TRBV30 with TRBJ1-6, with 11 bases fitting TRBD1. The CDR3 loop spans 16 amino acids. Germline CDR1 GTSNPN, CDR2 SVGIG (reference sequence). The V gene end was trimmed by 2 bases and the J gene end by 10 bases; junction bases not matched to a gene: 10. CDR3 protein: CAWSMDRGRSGSPLHF. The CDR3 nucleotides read TGTGCCTGGAGTATGGACAGGGGGCGAAGCGGATCACCCCTCCACTTT.

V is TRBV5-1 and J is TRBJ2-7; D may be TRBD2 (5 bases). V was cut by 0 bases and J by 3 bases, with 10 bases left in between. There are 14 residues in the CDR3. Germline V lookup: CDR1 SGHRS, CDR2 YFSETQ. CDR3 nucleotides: TGCGCCAGCAGCTTGGTTGAGGGTGTCTACGAGCAGTACTTC. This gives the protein CASSLVEGVYEQYF.